This TCR beta chain was retrieved from a study of OX40 agonist ivuxolimab in advanced cancers. Study overall: The patients received ivuxolimab by intravenous route every 2 weeks at 0.01 to 10 mg/kg. Broader study findings: Expanded peripheral T cells had an undetermined antigen specificity.

Only in-frame clones appear in the TCRdb table, and some are missing; sequencing was by immunoSEQ multiplex PCR. The table has fewer than 85,000 clones, roughly 86% seen once. V lost 2 bases, J lost 4 bases, and 13 bases lay in between. The CDR3 totals 15 residues. Per the germline V gene, CDR1 is SGHTA and CDR2 is FQGTGA. Patients with autoimmune history or systemic immunosuppression were excluded. This clone was seen a single time. Antigen: not known. The clonotype comes from an adult with an advanced solid tumor such as melanoma, head and neck, liver or kidney cancer. The sample in question was CD4+ or CD8+ T cells sorted from blood, obtained in a trial of the OX40 agonist ivuxolimab. The gene calls are TRBV7-3 and TRBJ2-3; the D gene is possibly TRBD2 (6 bases). This chain's CDR3 is CASSLRGPSADTQYF. CDR3 in DNA: TGTGCCAGCAGCTTACGGGGCCCTAGCGCAGATACGCAGTATTTT.